This is a list of T cell receptor beta chains from one sample in a study of T cells in Graves' hyperthyroidism and ophthalmopathy. Each CDR3 protein gets one entry after TCRdb re-called the multiplex PCR reads with MiXCR. The sample contains over 500,000 distinct CDR3 sequences, 13% to 15% of which appear only once. Sequencing was carried out using blood. The receptor set was obtained from a woman in her 40s with Graves' hyperthyroidism. CDR3s leave out the opening cysteine and the closing phenylalanine or tryptophan. Fields, in order: J gene, V gene, CDR3 protein.

J: TRBJ1-2; V: TRBV29-1; CDR3: SVVGQGSANYGYT
J: TRBJ2-7; V: TRBV6-1; CDR3: ASIPDSYSYEQY
J: TRBJ2-7; V: TRBV5-1; CDR3: ASSLAGDRHEQY
J: TRBJ2-3; V: TRBV7-2; CDR3: ASSVAGLAGGTDTQY
J: TRBJ1-5; V: TRBV28; CDR3: ASSRQVSGNQPQH
J: TRBJ2-7; V: TRBV10-1; CDR3: ASSPSRGYEQY
J: TRBJ1-5; V: TRBV19; CDR3: ASSREGRSNSNQPQH
J: TRBJ2-2; V: TRBV7-8; CDR3: ASSLLSWTNTGELF
J: TRBJ2-1; V: TRBV27; CDR3: ASSYLAGGPSSEQF
J: TRBJ1-1; V: TRBV12-3/TRBV12-4; CDR3: ASSFAGLPEAF
J: TRBJ2-2; V: TRBV5-1; CDR3: ASSTTGGTGELF
J: TRBJ2-7; V: TRBV6-2/TRBV6-3; CDR3: ASRTKPGQSVLAAIYEQY
J: TRBJ2-2; V: TRBV11-1; CDR3: ASSLVWGTSVPGELF
J: TRBJ2-3; V: TRBV2; CDR3: ASKDSGSFYDTQY
J: TRBJ2-3; V: TRBV7-8; CDR3: ASSLAEGTPSTDTQY
J: TRBJ1-5; V: TRBV24-1; CDR3: ATSDLHMGSNQPQH
J: TRBJ2-1; V: TRBV9; CDR3: ASSPNSGTGSYNEQF
J: TRBJ2-7; V: TRBV3-1; CDR3: ASSQDRHYEQY
J: TRBJ2-7; V: TRBV28; CDR3: ASRLAGAAYEQY
J: TRBJ1-5; V: TRBV27; CDR3: ASSLWSDGAYSNQPQH
J: TRBJ1-2; V: TRBV20-1; CDR3: SARDREAYGYT
J: TRBJ2-7; V: TRBV6-1; CDR3: ASSEIGGGGEQY
J: TRBJ2-3; V: TRBV30; CDR3: AWSVMNADTQY
J: TRBJ2-1; V: TRBV7-2; CDR3: ASRGLAVYNEQF
J: TRBJ2-3; V: TRBV28; CDR3: ASSFGTQY
J: TRBJ2-3; V: TRBV28; CDR3: ASSFWQLAGYTDTQY
J: TRBJ1-5; V: TRBV3-1; CDR3: ASSPGQEEQPQH
J: TRBJ1-5; V: TRBV28; CDR3: ASSPTGRGINQPQH
J: TRBJ1-1; V: TRBV6-6; CDR3: ASSYGRGPLRNTEAF
J: TRBJ2-5; V: TRBV7-8; CDR3: ASGVNLAGVGETQY
J: TRBJ1-4; V: TRBV6-1; CDR3: ASSEGTGGAITNEKLF
J: TRBJ2-7; V: TRBV27; CDR3: ASSFGIGAGAYEQY
J: TRBJ2-5; V: TRBV5-6; CDR3: ASSLEVQGAPY
J: TRBJ2-7; V: TRBV28; CDR3: ASSSQTNRGVRTYEQY
J: TRBJ1-5; V: TRBV9; CDR3: ASSPAGAGNQPQH
J: TRBJ2-3; V: TRBV12-5; CDR3: ASGLSLAGGTDTQY
J: TRBJ1-5; V: TRBV2; CDR3: ASSEEMERSNQPQH
J: TRBJ2-1; V: TRBV12-3/TRBV12-4; CDR3: ASRGESYNEQF
J: TRBJ2-1; V: TRBV20-1; CDR3: SARGTSGSSDEQF
J: TRBJ2-2; V: TRBV2; CDR3: ASSVRTGVNTGELF
J: TRBJ2-2; V: TRBV4-2; CDR3: ASSHPGEGTGELF
J: TRBJ1-6; V: TRBV2; CDR3: ASSSENSPLH
J: TRBJ1-4; V: TRBV14; CDR3: ASSQASRDEKLF
J: TRBJ1-3; V: TRBV3-1; CDR3: ASSRIPTGPSGNTIY
J: TRBJ2-7; V: TRBV12-3/TRBV12-4; CDR3: ASSLDADTTYEQY
J: TRBJ1-2; V: TRBV7-9; CDR3: ASSWGASGAFYGYT
J: TRBJ2-1; V: TRBV3-1; CDR3: ASSQGTGEQF